This T cell receptor beta chain was documented in a study of early T cells in non-severe SARS-CoV-2 infection (dated by TCRdb to the early 2020s). Regarding the study in general: Because TCR sequencing relied on bulk RNA taken from unsorted whole blood, pairing of alpha and beta chains was not possible.

For this clonotype: The clone's antigen remains unknown. The input lacks base qualities; no much larger clone sits a single base away.

From cysteine to phenylalanine, the CDR3 is 15 amino acids long. Only the CDR3 DNA is retained, 45 bases long and in frame from the first base. According to the germline V gene, CDR1 reads MDHEN and CDR2 reads SYDVKM. Between the V and J ends, shortened by 5 bases and 1 base respectively, the junction contains 14 bases. Set within a cohort of healthcare workers in London, UK, this nested case-control study involved weekly PCR testing of nasopharyngeal swabs along with blood sampling. Between 23 and 31 March 2020, the week of the UK lockdown, healthcare workers were enrolled and then followed up weekly for as long as 16 weeks. What the work shows at the level of the full study, not this receptor alone: VDJdb matching was skewed toward anti-spike CD8 responses, so virus-specific expansions were likely underestimated and private and CD4 specificities were missed.

The library came from 5' RACE. Sequenced using a NextSeq 500. The TCR library protocol attached unique molecular identifiers to individual cDNA molecules to correct for sequencing error and PCR bias. Both TCR alpha and beta chains were sequenced, and tight co-correlation was observed between alpha and beta sequence abundances in each sample. The study's own analysis went as follows. Decombinator V4 was used to annotate the V gene, J gene and CDR3 of the TCR sequences. Expanded TCRs were defined as changing significantly between any two time points under a Poisson model with p below 0.0001. TCR abundances were normalised to the total number of TCRs sequenced per sample and were expressed as counts per million. MAIT TCRs were defined by TRAV1-2 paired with TRAJ12, TRAJ20 or TRAJ33, and iNKT TCRs by TRAV10 paired with TRAJ18. VDJdb, accessed 1 November 2021, was searched for CMV, EBV and SARS-CoV-2 annotated TCRs, with TCRs annotated for multiple antigens excluded. TCRdb redid the processing of the public reads, applying fastp at Q25 and MiXCR, and retained in-frame beta chains. Rows with one shared CDR3 protein collapse into an entry with the most common genes and DNA. These V and J calls rely on TCRdb rather than the paper's analysis. The sample table contains approximately 99,000 distinct CDR3 sequences; only one count was recorded for about 12% of them. Around 2.9% of the sample comes from the top ten.

The chain was built from TRBV28 and TRBJ1-1; no D gene can be assigned with confidence. Sequenced sample: whole blood. This sequence originates from an adult who was a healthcare worker with PCR-confirmed SARS-CoV-2 infection or an uninfected control (not recorded which). Read as DNA, the sequence is TGTGCCAGCAGTACCACGCAGACGGAGAACACTGAAGCTTTCTTT. It codes for CASSTTQTENTEAFF.